The 6 T cell receptor beta chains in this list originate from one sample, sequenced in a study of cytomegalovirus exposure and HLA in healthy donors. Researchers ran the PCR with 60 Vbeta and 13 Jbeta primers. TCRdb's table, derived via immunoSEQ multiplex PCR, lists solely in-frame clones and lacks some. The sample records 95,000 to 150,000 clones, over 50% being singletons. Sequenced input: PBMCs. Source of these receptors: a woman in her 40s in good health and CMV-seropositive.

V and J are TRBV5-1 and TRBJ2-1; 7 nucleotides line up with TRBD1. V gave up 8 bases and J gave up 6 bases; unmatched junction bases: 5. Germline CDR1 is SGHRS and CDR2 is YFSETQ. The CDR3 loop spans 12 amino acids. In DNA, the CDR3 is TGCGCCAGTCGTGAGGGGGCCAATGAGCAGTTCTTC. It encodes CASREGANEQFF.

The genes are TRBV29-1 and TRBJ2-7, with unresolved D. This CDR3 has 13 residues. Trimming took 0 bases from V and 1 from J, leaving 7 bases between them. Germline V gene data show CDR1 as SQVTM and CDR2 as ANQGSEA. The CDR3 protein is CSVEDDFSYEQYF. CDR3 DNA: TGCAGCGTTGAAGACGACTTTTCCTACGAGCAGTACTTC.

The rearrangement joins TRBV19 to TRBJ1-3; D is unresolved. CDR1 is LNHDA, CDR2 SQIVND, per germline (reference sequence). Trimming took off 8 bases at V and 3 bases at J, with 8 bases between the two ends. The CDR3 has 12 amino acids. CDR3 in amino acids: CASGDIGNTIYF. DNA of the CDR3: TGTGCCAGTGGTGACATTGGAAACACCATATATTTT.

CDR3 in amino acids: CASKDGGRDYNEQFF. The CDR3 coding sequence is TGTGCCAGCAAGGACGGAGGAAGAGACTACAATGAGCAGTTCTTC. This sequence joins TRBV27 and TRBJ2-1, with D possibly TRBD2 on 5 matching bases. The CDR3 covers 15 residues. V was pared by 7 bases and J by 3 bases, with 16 bases between. Germline V gene lookup returns CDR1 MNHEY and CDR2 SMNVEV (reference sequence).

V gene TRBV15 combines with J gene TRBJ2-2; D gene ambiguous. Trimming shortened V by 6 bases and J by 0 bases, and 11 bases separated the two germline ends. The CDR3 is 15 amino acids. CDR1 and CDR2 (germline): LNHNV, YYDKDF (reference sequence). Written as DNA, the CDR3 is TGTGCCACCAGGCCTACGCTACCGAACACCGGGGAGCTGTTTTTT. Its translation: CATRPTLPNTGELFF.

V is TRBV5-1 and J is TRBJ2-1; TRBD1 matches 9 bases. With 4 bases clipped from V and 3 bases from J, the junction kept 5 bases outside the gene matches. Germline assignment: CDR1 SGHRS and CDR2 YFSETQ. This CDR3 has 15 amino acids. Here the CDR3 DNA reads TGCGCCAGCAGCCACTCGGACAGGGGCTACAATGAGCAGTTCTTC. It specifies CASSHSDRGYNEQFF.